Below are 24 T cell receptor beta chains sequenced from a single sample in a study of blood T cell repertoires in COVID-19. The method was immunoSEQ multiplex PCR; TCRdb's version includes in-frame clones alone and lacks a portion of them. Found here are about 44,000 clones, 80% to 90% of them singletons; the top ten hold over 1%. Sequencing was done on a sample of peripheral blood. The source is a middle-aged woman with acute or convalescent COVID-19.

The V call is TRBV10-3, the J call TRBJ2-7; perhaps TRBD1 as D (6 bases). Germline V gives CDR1 ENHRY, CDR2 SYGVKD. V lost 7 bases and J 5 bases, leaving 12 bases between the germline ends. The CDR3 runs 12 residues. CDR3: CAIKDSHDEQYF. CDR3 DNA sequence: TGTGCCATCAAGGACAGTCACGACGAGCAGTACTTC.

The chain couples TRBV19 to TRBJ1-3, with TRBD1 matching over 7 bases. The germline CDR1 and CDR2 sequences are LNHDA and SQIVND (reference sequence). Losses at the gene ends were 2 bases for V and 2 bases for J; bases not matched to a gene: 3. CDR3 length equals 15 residues. CDR3 sequence: CASSIKGTAGNTIYF. The CDR3 DNA follows: TGTGCCAGTAGTATAAAGGGGACAGCTGGAAACACCATATATTTT.

The chain employs TRBV10-3 and TRBJ2-1, with D possibly matching TRBD1 (6 bases). CDR1 and CDR2 (germline): ENHRY, SYGVKD. Trimming took off 0 bases at V and 7 bases at J, with 16 bases between the two ends. CDR3 size: 16 residues. DNA of the CDR3: TGTGCCATCAGTGAGTCGCAGCAGGGCCAGGGGAATGAGCAGTTCTTC. It specifies CAISESQQGQGNEQFF.

The chain carries TRBV27 and TRBJ1-2; maybe TRBD1 (6 bases). Trimming removed 5 bases from V and 2 bases from J, with 12 bases in between. Germline CDR1 MNHEY, CDR2 SMNVEV (reference sequence). The CDR3 runs to 14 residues. The CDR3 loop reads CASSPRTANYGYTF. For the CDR3, the DNA is TGTGCCAGCAGTCCCCGGACAGCGAACTATGGCTACACCTTC.

This sequence joins TRBV19 and TRBJ2-3, with 9 bases identical to TRBD1. The junction had 18 bases not matched to a gene; V was cut back by 3 bases and J by 2 bases. The CDR3 contains 20 residues. Germline loops: CDR1 LNHDA, CDR2 SQIVND (reference sequence). This CDR3 reads CASSILGTGSWGTDTDTQYF. The CDR3 nucleotides read TGTGCCAGTAGTATCCTCGGGACAGGGTCGTGGGGTACCGACACAGATACGCAGTATTTT.

This rearrangement joins TRBV7-2 to TRBJ2-2, with TRBD1 identical over 7 bases. The trim removed 2 bases at V and 7 bases at J, leaving 10 bases unmatched. The CDR3 contains 16 residues. CDR1 is SGHTA and CDR2 is FQGNSA in the germline V gene. CDR3 bases: TGTGCCAGCAGCTTAAAACTAGGGGGCATTGTCGGGGAGCTGTTTTTT. Protein: CASSLKLGGIVGELFF. The variable domain in full, with the rest retrieved from reference TRBV7-2 and TRBJ2-2, is GAGVSQSPSNKVTEKGKDVELRCDPISGHTALYWYRQSLGQGLEFLIYFQGNSAPDKSGLPSDRFSAERTGGSVSTLTIQRTQQEDSAVYLCASSLKLGGIVGELFFGEGSRLTVL.

As concerns this clone: Relative to the germline gene, one junction end is altered; a read error may explain this. This sequence joins TRBV7-7 and TRBJ2-5; 12 bases line up with TRBD2. Germline V gene lookup returns CDR1 SSHAT and CDR2 FNYEAQ (reference sequence). This CDR3 spans 18 amino acids. The chain's CDR3 is CASSLVASGRASAETQYF. Here the CDR3 DNA reads TGTGCTAGCAGCTTAGTGGCTAGCGGGAGGGCCTCAGCAGAGACCCAGTACTTC.

The V gene is TRBV6-2 or TRBV6-3, the J gene TRBJ2-3; tentative D call: TRBD2 (5 bases). Germline CDR1 is MNHEY and CDR2 is SVGEGT. V lost 2 bases to trimming and J lost 0 bases, with 9 bases between them. CDR3 length: 15 amino acids. CDR3 sequence: CASSYTGTSTDTQYF. The CDR3 coding sequence is TGTGCCAGCAGTTACACGGGAACTAGCACAGATACGCAGTATTTT.

The rearrangement links TRBV9 to TRBJ2-7; 7 positions match TRBD1. The junction had 12 bases not matched to a gene; V was cut back by 4 bases and J by 2 bases. Germline V gene data show CDR1 as SGDLS and CDR2 as YYNGEE. This CDR3 comprises 16 residues. CDR3 nucleotide sequence: TGTGCCAGCAGCCCCTACCACAGGGGTGTACCCTACGAGCAGTACTTC. This codes for CASSPYHRGVPYEQYF. Based on the CDR3 plus reference TRBV9 and TRBJ2-7, the full variable domain is DSGVTQTPKHLITATGQRVTLRCSPRSGDLSVYWYQQSLDQGLQFLIQYYNGEERAKGNILERFSAQQFPDLHSELNLSSLELGDSALYFCASSPYHRGVPYEQYFGPGTRLTVT.

The chain recombines TRBV10-3 with TRBJ1-4; perhaps TRBD1 as D (5 bases). The CDR3 loop spans 14 amino acids. Trimming took 4 bases from V and 6 from J, leaving 12 bases between them. In germline, CDR1 is ENHRY, CDR2 SYGVKD. CDR3 amino acids: CAISGGTSDEKLFF. CDR3 DNA: TGTGCCATCAGTGGCGGGACGTCGGATGAAAAACTGTTTTTT.

The chain is built from TRBV19 and TRBJ1-2, with a possible D match to TRBD1 (5 bases). Trimming cost V 3 bases and J 2 bases, with 16 bases left between them. The CDR3 runs 16 residues. Germline loops: CDR1 LNHDA, CDR2 SQIVND (reference sequence). CDR3 sequence (DNA): TGTGCCAGTAGTATTCCGGGGCTGGGGGGAAACTATGGCTACACCTTC. The encoded protein is CASSIPGLGGNYGYTF.

The rearrangement joins TRBV5-4 to TRBJ2-1; maybe TRBD2 (7 bases). Germline-derived CDR1 and CDR2 are SGHNT and YYREEE (reference sequence). Trimming took 4 bases from V and 7 from J, leaving 12 bases between them. The CDR3 has 13 residues. CDR3 in amino acids: CASSPEGGNEQFF. The CDR3 DNA is TGTGCCAGCAGCCCGGAGGGGGGGAATGAGCAGTTCTTC.

The sample holds a few counts of this clone. The genes are TRBV6-2 or TRBV6-3 and TRBJ2-7; the D is unclear. CDR1 and CDR2 from the germline V gene are MNHEY and SVGEGT. The CDR3 consists of 14 residues. V dropped 2 bases and J dropped 2 bases, with 10 bases sitting between them. Here the CDR3 DNA reads TGTGCCAGCAGTTACCGCGGCACCACCTACGAGCAGTACTTC. Its protein product is CASSYRGTTYEQYF.

The J gene is TRBJ2-5, the V gene TRBV20-1; D gene uncertain. Looked up from germline, CDR1 is DFQATT and CDR2 is SNEGSKA (reference sequence). CDR3 length: 13 residues. V was pared by 3 bases and J by 4 bases, with 12 bases between. CDR3 amino acids: CSASNVGRETQYF. CDR3 sequence (DNA): TGCAGTGCTAGTAACGTGGGCCGAGAGACCCAGTACTTC.

The rearrangement joins TRBV4-3 to TRBJ1-4, with 8 bases matching TRBD1. Germline CDR1 is LGHNA and CDR2 is YSLEER. This CDR3 is built from 17 residues. The V segment lost 0 bases and the J segment 7 bases; nucleotides outside the gene matches: 10. The CDR3 sequence is CASSQELGQASSEKLFF. The CDR3 DNA reads as TGCGCCAGCAGCCAAGAATTGGGACAGGCAAGCAGTGAAAAACTGTTTTTT.

The genes are TRBV3-1 (or the pseudogene TRBV3-2) and TRBJ2-1, with D maybe TRBD2 (6 bases). The germline V and J ends were trimmed by 0 bases and 12 bases, with 12 bases remaining between them. The CDR3 length is 13 residues. Per the germline V gene, CDR1 is LGHDT and CDR2 is YNNKEL (reference sequence). For the CDR3, the DNA is TGTGCCAGCAGCCAAGAAAGTACTAGCAGGCAGTTCTTC. This gives the protein CASSQESTSRQFF.

This chain connects TRBV23-1 to TRBJ2-7; unclear D gene. TRBV23-1 falls under the ORF class, with uncertain function. The CDR3 spans 12 residues. Trimming stripped 4 bases from V and 2 bases from J, with 6 bases between. CDR3 DNA sequence: TGCGCCAGCAGTCGGCACACCTACGAGCAGTACTTC. Its translation: CASSRHTYEQYF.

This sequence joins TRBV6-5 and TRBJ1-2, with TRBD1 matching 8 bases. The CDR3 spans 15 residues. Trimming took 6 bases from V and 4 from J; bases not matched to a gene: 10. Germline V gives CDR1 MNHEY, CDR2 SVGAGI. The CDR3 coding sequence is TGTGCCAGCAGCCGACCGGGACAGGCGACCTATGGCTACACCTTC. This sequence encodes CASSRPGQATYGYTF.

The V call is TRBV19, the J call TRBJ1-2; 12 positions agree with TRBD1. This CDR3 is 14 amino acids long. CDR1 and CDR2 (germline): LNHDA, SQIVND (reference sequence). With 6 bases clipped from V and 7 bases from J, the junction kept 6 bases outside the gene matches. CDR3 coding DNA: TGTGCCAGTAGCCCGGGACAGGGGGCAAGTGGCTACACCTTC. It encodes CASSPGQGASGYTF.

The chain has TRBV28 and TRBJ2-1; 8 bases are a match to TRBD1. V shed 5 bases, J shed 1 base, and the junction held 4 bases outside the gene matches. The length of the CDR3 is 15 residues. The germline gives CDR1 MDHEN, CDR2 SYDVKM. The CDR3 spells CASSVRTGSYNEQFF. CDR3 DNA: TGTGCCAGCAGTGTTCGGACAGGGTCCTACAATGAGCAGTTCTTC.

Only one count was recorded for this clone. The chain employs TRBV7-9 and TRBJ2-1; TRBD2 aligns across 13 bases. The CDR3 extends over 14 amino acids. V was pared by 6 bases and J by 9 bases, with 5 bases of the junction left unmatched. Germline V lookup: CDR1 SEHNR, CDR2 FQNEAQ (reference sequence). The CDR3 sequence is CASRRTSGSSEQFF. CDR3 in DNA: TGTGCCAGCAGAAGGACTAGCGGGAGTAGTGAGCAGTTCTTC. The entire variable domain, with the rest obtained from reference TRBV7-9 and TRBJ2-1, is as follows: DTGVSQNPRHKITKRGQNVTFRCDPISEHNRLYWYRQTLGQGPEFLTYFQNEAQLEKSRLLSDRFSAERPKGSFSTLEIQRTEQGDSAMYLCASRRTSGSSEQFFGPGTRLTVL.

The chain recombines TRBV5-6 with TRBJ2-2, with a possible D match to TRBD1 (6 bases). Trimming took 4 bases from V and 1 from J, leaving 11 bases between them. This CDR3 contains 15 residues. Per the germline V gene, CDR1 is SGHDT and CDR2 is YYEEEE. The CDR3: CASSPLTGNTGELFF. In nucleotides, the CDR3 is TGTGCCAGCAGCCCCCTGACAGGGAACACCGGGGAGCTGTTTTTT.

This clone was observed once. This sequence joins TRBV24-1 and TRBJ2-3, with 9 bases matching TRBD2. This CDR3 region has 18 residues. CDR1 KGHDR and CDR2 SFDVKD come from the germline V gene. J gave up 0 bases and V 3 bases, and 9 bases lay outside the gene matches. CDR3 sequence: CATSDPMGLAGSTDTQYF. CDR3 nucleotide sequence: TGTGCCACCAGTGATCCGATGGGCCTAGCGGGGAGCACAGATACGCAGTATTTT.

Only a few counts were recorded for this clone. The chain couples TRBV24-1 to TRBJ2-5; D might be TRBD1 (5 bases). The CDR3 sequence is 14 residues long. Germline loops: CDR1 KGHDR, CDR2 SFDVKD. Trimming stripped 0 bases from V and 4 bases from J, with 8 bases between. The CDR3 region is CATSDLEGAETQYF. The CDR3 nucleotides read TGTGCCACCAGTGATTTGGAAGGGGCAGAGACCCAGTACTTC.